The clone carrying this T cell receptor (beta chain) came up once. The antigen is unknown. The CDR3 has 14 residues. CDR1 and CDR2 (germline): SGDLS, YYNGEE. Deletions cut 4 bases from V and 2 bases from J, with 12 bases between. These data belong to a study of cytomegalovirus exposure and HLA in healthy donors. General study findings and limits: Per published reports, the classifier diagnosed cytomegalovirus status with high specificity and sensitivity. In a later analysis, TCR beta V- and J-gene trimming was associated with a missense DCLRE1C variant.

The PCR used 60 Vbeta and 13 Jbeta primers. Using immunoSEQ multiplex PCR, the repertoire was profiled, and TCRdb retains in-frame clones only, with some absent. Of around 200,000 clones in the sample, around 74% were seen once. Sequenced material: PBMCs. The sequence was obtained from a female donor in good health and CMV-seronegative. This chain connects TRBV9 to TRBJ2-5; D might be TRBD2 (5 bases). The CDR3 is CASSSGRGQETQYF. The CDR3 DNA is TGTGCCAGCAGCTCCGGACGGGGTCAAGAGACCCAGTACTTC. Complete variable domain (other parts from reference TRBV9 and TRBJ2-5): DSGVTQTPKHLITATGQRVTLRCSPRSGDLSVYWYQQSLDQGLQFLIQYYNGEERAKGNILERFSAQQFPDLHSELNLSSLELGDSALYFCASSSGRGQETQYFGPGTRLLVL.